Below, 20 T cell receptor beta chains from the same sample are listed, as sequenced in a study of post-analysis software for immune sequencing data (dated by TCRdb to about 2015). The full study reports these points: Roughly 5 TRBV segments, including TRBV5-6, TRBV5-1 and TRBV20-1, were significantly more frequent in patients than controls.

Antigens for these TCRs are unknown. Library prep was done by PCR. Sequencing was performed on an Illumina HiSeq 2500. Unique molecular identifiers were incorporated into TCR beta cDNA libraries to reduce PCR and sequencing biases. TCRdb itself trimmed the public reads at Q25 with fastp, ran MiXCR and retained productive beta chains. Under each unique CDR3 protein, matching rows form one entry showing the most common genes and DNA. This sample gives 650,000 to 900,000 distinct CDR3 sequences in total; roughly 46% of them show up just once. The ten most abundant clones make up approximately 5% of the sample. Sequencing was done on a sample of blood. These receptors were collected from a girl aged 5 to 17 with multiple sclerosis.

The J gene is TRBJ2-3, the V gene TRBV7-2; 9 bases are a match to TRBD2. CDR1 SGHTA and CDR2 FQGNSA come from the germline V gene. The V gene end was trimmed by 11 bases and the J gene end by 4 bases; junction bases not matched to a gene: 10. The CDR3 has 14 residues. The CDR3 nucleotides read TGTGCCCTCAGGCGGGAGGGTGAAGCAGATACGCAGTATTTT. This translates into CALRREGEADTQYF.

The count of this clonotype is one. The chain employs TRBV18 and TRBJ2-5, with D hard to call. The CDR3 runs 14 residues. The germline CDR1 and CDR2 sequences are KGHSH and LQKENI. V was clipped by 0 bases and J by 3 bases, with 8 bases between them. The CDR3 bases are TGTGCCAGCTCACCACCCTGGGGAAAAGAGACCCAGTACTTC. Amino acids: CASSPPWGKETQYF.

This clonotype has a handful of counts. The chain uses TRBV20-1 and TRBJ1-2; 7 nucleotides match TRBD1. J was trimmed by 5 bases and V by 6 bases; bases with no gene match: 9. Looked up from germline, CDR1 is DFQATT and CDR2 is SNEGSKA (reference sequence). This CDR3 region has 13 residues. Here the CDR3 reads CSARDRVEYGYTF. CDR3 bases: TGCAGTGCCCGTGACAGGGTCGAGTATGGCTACACCTTC.

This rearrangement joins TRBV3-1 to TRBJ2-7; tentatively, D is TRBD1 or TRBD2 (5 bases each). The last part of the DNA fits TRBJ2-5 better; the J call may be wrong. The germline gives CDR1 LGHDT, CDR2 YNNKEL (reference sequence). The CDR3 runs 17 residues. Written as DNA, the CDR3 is TGTGCCAGCAGCCAAGATCTTATCGGGGCCTCACAAGAGACCCAGTACTTC. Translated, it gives CASSQDLIGASQETQYF.

The CDR3 spells CATSDGTADEQYF. The CDR3 coding sequence is TGTGCCACCAGTGACGGCACCGCGGACGAGCAGTACTTC. The rearrangement links TRBV24-1 to TRBJ2-7; D gene unclear. V shed 4 bases and J shed 5 bases, with 11 bases lying between them. Germline CDR1 KGHDR, CDR2 SFDVKD. The CDR3 is made up of 13 amino acids.

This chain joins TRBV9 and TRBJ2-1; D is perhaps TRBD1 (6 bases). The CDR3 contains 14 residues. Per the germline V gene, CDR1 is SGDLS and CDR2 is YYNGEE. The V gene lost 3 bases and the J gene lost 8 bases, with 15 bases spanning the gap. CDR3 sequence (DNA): TGTGCCAGCAGCGGAGGATCACAGGGCGATGAGCAGTTCTTC. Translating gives CASSGGSQGDEQFF.

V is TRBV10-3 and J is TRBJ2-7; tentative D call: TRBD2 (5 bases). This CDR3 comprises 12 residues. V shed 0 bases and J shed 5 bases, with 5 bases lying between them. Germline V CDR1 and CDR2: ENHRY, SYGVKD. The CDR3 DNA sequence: TGTGCCATCAGTGAGTCCGGGGACGAGCAGTACTTC. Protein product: CAISESGDEQYF.

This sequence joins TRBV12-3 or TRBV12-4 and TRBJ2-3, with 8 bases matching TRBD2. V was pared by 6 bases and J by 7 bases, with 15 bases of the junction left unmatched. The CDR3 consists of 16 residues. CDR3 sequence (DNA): TGTGCCAGCAGAACGGGACTAGGGGGGGTATTTCATACGCAGTATTTT. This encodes CASRTGLGGVFHTQYF.

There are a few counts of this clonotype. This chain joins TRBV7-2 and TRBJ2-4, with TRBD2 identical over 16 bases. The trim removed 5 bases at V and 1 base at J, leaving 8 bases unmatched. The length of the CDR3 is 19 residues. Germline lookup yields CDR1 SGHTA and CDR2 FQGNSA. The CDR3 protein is CASSPGGLAGGWAKNIQYF. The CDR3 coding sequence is TGTGCCAGCAGCCCGGGGGGACTAGCGGGAGGGTGGGCCAAAAACATTCAGTACTTC.

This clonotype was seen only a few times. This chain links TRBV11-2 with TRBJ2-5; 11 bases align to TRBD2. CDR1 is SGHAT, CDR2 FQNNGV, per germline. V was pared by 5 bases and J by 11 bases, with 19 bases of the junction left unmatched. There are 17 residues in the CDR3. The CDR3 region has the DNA TGTGCCAGCAGCACACCCCAACTAGCGGGAGAAGTAAATGAGCAGTACTTC. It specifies CASSTPQLAGEVNEQYF. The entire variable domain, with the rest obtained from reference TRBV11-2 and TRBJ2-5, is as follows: EAGVAQSPRYKIIEKRQSVAFWCNPISGHATLYWYQQILGQGPKLLIQFQNNGVVDDSQLPKDRFSAERLKGVDSTLKIQPAKLEDSAVYLCASSTPQLAGEVNEQYFGPGTRLLVL.

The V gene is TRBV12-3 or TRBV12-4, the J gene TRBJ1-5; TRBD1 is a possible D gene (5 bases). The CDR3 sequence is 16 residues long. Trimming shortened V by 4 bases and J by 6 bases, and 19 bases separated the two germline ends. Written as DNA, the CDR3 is TGTGCCAGCAGTTCTCCCACGGTGGGGCCGGGTCAGCCCCAGCATTTT. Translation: CASSSPTVGPGQPQHF.

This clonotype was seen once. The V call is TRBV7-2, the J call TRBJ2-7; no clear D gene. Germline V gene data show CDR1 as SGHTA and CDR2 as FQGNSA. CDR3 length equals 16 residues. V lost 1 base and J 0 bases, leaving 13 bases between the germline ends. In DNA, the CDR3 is TGTGCCAGCAGCTTAGAGGTGGGGTTAAGCTCCTACGAGCAGTACTTC. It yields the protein CASSLEVGLSSYEQYF. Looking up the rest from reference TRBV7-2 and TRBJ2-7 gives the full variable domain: GAGVSQSPSNKVTEKGKDVELRCDPISGHTALYWYRQSLGQGLEFLIYFQGNSAPDKSGLPSDRFSAERTGGSVSTLTIQRTQQEDSAVYLCASSLEVGLSSYEQYFGPGTRLTVT.

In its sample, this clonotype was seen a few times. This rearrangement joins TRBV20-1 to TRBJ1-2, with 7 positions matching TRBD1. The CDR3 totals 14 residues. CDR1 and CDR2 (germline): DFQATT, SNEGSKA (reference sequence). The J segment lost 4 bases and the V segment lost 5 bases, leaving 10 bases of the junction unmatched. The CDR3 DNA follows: TGCAGTGCTTTAGACAGGGTTCTTAGCTATGGCTACACCTTC. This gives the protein CSALDRVLSYGYTF.

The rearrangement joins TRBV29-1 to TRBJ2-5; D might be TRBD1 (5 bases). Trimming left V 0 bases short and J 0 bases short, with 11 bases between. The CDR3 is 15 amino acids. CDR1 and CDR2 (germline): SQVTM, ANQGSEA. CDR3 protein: CSVEDGRAYQETQYF. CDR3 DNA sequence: TGCAGCGTTGAAGACGGCAGGGCCTACCAAGAGACCCAGTACTTC.

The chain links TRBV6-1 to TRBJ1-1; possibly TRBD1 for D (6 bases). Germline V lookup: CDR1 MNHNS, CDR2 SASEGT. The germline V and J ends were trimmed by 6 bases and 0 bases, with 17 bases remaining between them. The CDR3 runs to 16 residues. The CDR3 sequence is CASRPRAGGVNTEAFF. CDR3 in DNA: TGTGCCAGCAGACCAAGGGCGGGGGGCGTGAACACTGAAGCTTTCTTT.

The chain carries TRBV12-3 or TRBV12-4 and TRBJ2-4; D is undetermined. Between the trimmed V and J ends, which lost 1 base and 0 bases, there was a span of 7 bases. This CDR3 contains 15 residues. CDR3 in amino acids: CASSLVGLAKNIQYF. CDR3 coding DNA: TGTGCCAGCAGTTTAGTAGGGTTAGCCAAAAACATTCAGTACTTC.

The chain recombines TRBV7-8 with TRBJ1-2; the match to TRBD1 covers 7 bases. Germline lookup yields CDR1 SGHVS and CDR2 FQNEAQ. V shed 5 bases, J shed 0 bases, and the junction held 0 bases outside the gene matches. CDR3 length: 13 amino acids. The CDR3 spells CASSDRANYGYTF. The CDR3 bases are TGTGCCAGCAGCGACAGGGCTAACTATGGCTACACCTTC.

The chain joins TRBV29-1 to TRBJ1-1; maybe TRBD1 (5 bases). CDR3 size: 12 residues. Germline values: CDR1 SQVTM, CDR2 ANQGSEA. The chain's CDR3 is CSWGGMGTEAFF. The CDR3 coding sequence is TGCAGTTGGGGGGGGATGGGTACTGAAGCTTTCTTT. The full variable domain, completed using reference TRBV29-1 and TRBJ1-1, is SAVISQKPSRDICQRGTSLTIQCQVDSQVTMMFWYRQQPGQSLTLIATANQGSEATYESGFVIDKFPISRPNLTFSTLTVSNMSPEDSSIYLCSWGGMGTEAFFGQGTRLTVV.

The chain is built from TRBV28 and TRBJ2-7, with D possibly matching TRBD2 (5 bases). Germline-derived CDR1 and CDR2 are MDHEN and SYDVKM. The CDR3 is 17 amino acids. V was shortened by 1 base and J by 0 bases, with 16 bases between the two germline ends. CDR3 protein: CASSLYTSGWTSYEQYF. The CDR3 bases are TGTGCCAGCAGTTTATATACCAGCGGATGGACCTCCTACGAGCAGTACTTC.

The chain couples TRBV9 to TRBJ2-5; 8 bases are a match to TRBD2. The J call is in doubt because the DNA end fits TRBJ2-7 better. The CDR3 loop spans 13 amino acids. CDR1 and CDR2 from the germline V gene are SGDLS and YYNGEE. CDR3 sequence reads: CASSVGGASEQYF. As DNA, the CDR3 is TGTGCCAGCAGCGTCGGGGGGGCCAGCGAGCAGTACTTC.